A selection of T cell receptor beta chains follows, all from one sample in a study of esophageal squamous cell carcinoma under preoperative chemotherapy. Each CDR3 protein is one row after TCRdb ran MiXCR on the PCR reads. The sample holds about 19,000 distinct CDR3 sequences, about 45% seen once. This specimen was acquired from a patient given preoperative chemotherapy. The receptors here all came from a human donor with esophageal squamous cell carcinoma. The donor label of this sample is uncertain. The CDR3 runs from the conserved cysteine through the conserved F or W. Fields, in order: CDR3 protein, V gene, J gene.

CDR3aa: CASTLSVQESYEQYF
v_gene: TRBV6-1
j_gene: TRBJ2-7

CDR3aa: CASSYDRAADTQYF
v_gene: TRBV6-5
j_gene: TRBJ2-3

CDR3aa: CASSPVGVLGETQYF
v_gene: TRBV7-3
j_gene: TRBJ2-5

CDR3aa: CASTVGGPYNEQFF
v_gene: TRBV12-3/TRBV12-4
j_gene: TRBJ2-1

CDR3aa: CASSLAGTGPYEQYF
v_gene: TRBV7-2
j_gene: .

CDR3aa: CASSLTLGRHEETQYF
v_gene: TRBV7-3
j_gene: TRBJ2-5

CDR3aa: CASSPFSQRGYTF
v_gene: TRBV11-1
j_gene: TRBJ1-2

CDR3aa: CASSPQPSGLETQYF
v_gene: TRBV7-6
j_gene: TRBJ2-5

CDR3aa: CASRPGSGASNEQFF
v_gene: TRBV7-9
j_gene: TRBJ2-1

CDR3aa: CASSASGGGAKDTQYF
v_gene: TRBV7-2
j_gene: TRBJ2-3

CDR3aa: CASSEGRNEQFF
v_gene: TRBV12-3/TRBV12-4
j_gene: TRBJ2-1

CDR3aa: CASSRQGLRYEQYF
v_gene: TRBV28
j_gene: TRBJ2-7

CDR3aa: CASSLAFTDTQYF
v_gene: TRBV7-6
j_gene: TRBJ2-3

CDR3aa: CASNGGRAVNTEKQFF
v_gene: TRBV6-1
j_gene: TRBJ2-2

CDR3aa: CCSIPGQGATDTQYF
v_gene: TRBV5-6
j_gene: TRBJ2-3

CDR3aa: CASSYGGLAGGPGDTQYF
v_gene: TRBV6-5
j_gene: TRBJ2-3

CDR3aa: CASSLRDNQDTQSF
v_gene: TRBV6-1
j_gene: TRBJ2-1

CDR3aa: CASSLNGRGLVEQYF
v_gene: TRBV7-6
j_gene: TRBJ2-7

CDR3aa: CASISPSYEQYF
v_gene: TRBV27
j_gene: TRBJ2-7

CDR3aa: CASRRQGEEQYF
v_gene: TRBV7-9
j_gene: TRBJ2-7

CDR3aa: CASSLGVGELFF
v_gene: TRBV27
j_gene: TRBJ2-2

CDR3aa: CASGRDTQYF
v_gene: TRBV27
j_gene: TRBJ2-3

CDR3aa: CASSYELLAGGGNEQFF
v_gene: TRBV6-2/TRBV6-3
j_gene: TRBJ2-1

CDR3aa: CASRARGGGSTDTQYF
v_gene: TRBV7-2
j_gene: TRBJ2-3

CDR3aa: CASSPTGSNYNEQFF
v_gene: TRBV5-1
j_gene: TRBJ2-1

CDR3aa: CASSIGTGFNEQFF
v_gene: TRBV19
j_gene: TRBJ2-1

CDR3aa: CASTHAVAGGRVEQYF
v_gene: TRBV6-1
j_gene: TRBJ2-5

CDR3aa: CASSLTGGTTEAFF
v_gene: TRBV5-1
j_gene: TRBJ1-1

CDR3aa: CASSEYNWGQGSYEQYF
v_gene: TRBV6-1
j_gene: TRBJ2-7

CDR3aa: CASSLVPVSTDTQYF
v_gene: TRBV11-3
j_gene: TRBJ2-3

CDR3aa: CASSLGWTKAGTSGIEPYEQYF
v_gene: TRBV11-3
j_gene: TRBJ2-7

CDR3aa: CASIRTGGWETQYF
v_gene: TRBV27
j_gene: TRBJ2-5

CDR3aa: CGGTRRTSGDTQYF
v_gene: TRBV7-8
j_gene: .

CDR3aa: CASSRRGGDPGNEQYF
v_gene: TRBV7-6
j_gene: .

CDR3aa: CASSLGYSRGDTQYF
v_gene: TRBV7-3
j_gene: TRBJ2-3

CDR3aa: CASSRWGAAAQYF
v_gene: TRBV11-3
j_gene: TRBJ2-5

CDR3aa: CASSEPGTDHLDTQYF
v_gene: TRBV6-1
j_gene: TRBJ2-3

CDR3aa: CASREGLAGYEQYF
v_gene: TRBV6-1
j_gene: TRBJ2-7

CDR3aa: CVGTSDRKIQYF
v_gene: TRBV6-1
j_gene: TRBJ2-4

CDR3aa: CASSSLASSYNEQFF
v_gene: TRBV7-3
j_gene: TRBJ2-1

CDR3aa: CASSLGGSVNEQYF
v_gene: TRBV12-3/TRBV12-4
j_gene: .

CDR3aa: CASLVGRGGETQYF
v_gene: TRBV7-6
j_gene: .

CDR3aa: CSARLDGSFVWTQYF
v_gene: TRBV20-1
j_gene: TRBJ2-5

CDR3aa: CAGRGTSGKETQYF
v_gene: TRBV7-3
j_gene: TRBJ2-5

CDR3aa: CASSTGSGANVLTF
v_gene: TRBV12-3/TRBV12-4
j_gene: TRBJ2-6

CDR3aa: CASSLGRQGTEQYF
v_gene: TRBV11-3
j_gene: .

CDR3aa: CASSFWMDEQFF
v_gene: TRBV7-9
j_gene: TRBJ2-1

CDR3aa: CASSILQGTDTQYF
v_gene: TRBV7-9
j_gene: TRBJ2-3

CDR3aa: CGGRGRLAADTQYF
v_gene: TRBV12-3/TRBV12-4
j_gene: .

CDR3aa: CASTWERGEKLFF
v_gene: TRBV12-3/TRBV12-4
j_gene: TRBJ1-4

CDR3aa: CASSPTSGRRQETQYF
v_gene: TRBV5-6
j_gene: TRBJ2-5

CDR3aa: CASSLSLARTGEQFF
v_gene: TRBV7-3
j_gene: TRBJ2-2

CDR3aa: CATCGELDSYNEQFF
v_gene: TRBV10-3
j_gene: TRBJ2-1

CDR3aa: CASSWGETEAFF
v_gene: TRBV12-3/TRBV12-4
j_gene: TRBJ1-1

CDR3aa: CASSAGQANEKLFF
v_gene: TRBV10-1
j_gene: TRBJ1-4

CDR3aa: CASSLALSGRSNEQFF
v_gene: TRBV7-2
j_gene: TRBJ2-1

CDR3aa: CASSERGGQETQYF
v_gene: TRBV25-1
j_gene: TRBJ2-5

CDR3aa: CASSLAGAYEQYF
v_gene: TRBV7-6
j_gene: .

CDR3aa: CAGSGGRDQEIQYF
v_gene: TRBV11-2
j_gene: TRBJ2-4